Described below is a single T cell receptor beta chain sequence and its context. This entry is derived from a study of blood T cell repertoires in COVID-19. In the study overall: Researchers got acute and convalescent COVID-19 samples from the United States, Italy and Spain. T cells, B-cell-depleted T cells, or PBMCs supplied cDNA or gDNA.

Per the original methods: Amplifying reference gene primers gave estimates of nucleated cell counts. TCRdb's table, derived via immunoSEQ multiplex PCR, lists solely in-frame clones and lacks some. V and J calls and clone size come straight from that table; D and trimming were deduced from the DNA. The table lists hundreds of thousands of clones, 75% to 90% of them singletons. J lost 1 base, V lost 3 bases, and 10 bases had no gene match. The CDR3 totals 17 residues. The germline V gene encodes CDR1 SGHRS and CDR2 YFSETQ. This clonotype originated in a woman aged 50 to 60 with COVID-19, enrolled during active disease. The genes are TRBV5-1 and TRBJ1-1; 9 nucleotides align to TRBD1. Sequenced input: peripheral blood. The CDR3 coding sequence is TGCGCCAGCAGCTCGGGGACAGGGAATTCGGGGAACACTGAAGCTTTCTTT. It encodes CASSSGTGNSGNTEAFF.